The next 10 T cell receptor beta chains were all read from a single sample in a study of blood T cell repertoires in COVID-19. Some clones are missing from TCRdb's copy, which holds only in-frame ones; the method was immunoSEQ multiplex PCR. Among about 250,000 clones, roughly 80% were seen once, and the ten largest hold approximately 5%. The sample comprised PBMCs or T cells enriched from blood (not recorded which). The receptors come from a man aged 40-55 years who had been exposed to COVID-19.

The genes are TRBV3-1 (or the pseudogene TRBV3-2) and TRBJ2-1, with TRBD2 matching over 8 bases. This CDR3 contains 15 residues. V lost 4 bases to trimming and J lost 12 bases; unmatched junction nucleotides: 14. CDR1 and CDR2 (germline): LGHDT, YNNKEL (reference sequence). In DNA form, the CDR3 reads TGTGCCAGCAGCCCTTCTCCGGGAGGGCCCATGGGGCAGTTCTTC. It is translated as CASSPSPGGPMGQFF.

The gene calls are TRBV5-4 and TRBJ2-1; D uncertain. With 6 bases removed from V and 7 bases from J, the gap between germline ends came to 14 bases. The length of the CDR3 is 13 residues. CDR1 and CDR2 (germline): SGHNT, YYREEE (reference sequence). The CDR3 DNA sequence: TGTGCCAGCACCTGGGTCGGCAGGAATGAGCAGTTCTTC. It is translated as CASTWVGRNEQFF.

The chain is built from TRBV10-3 and TRBJ2-2; tentatively, D is TRBD2 (6 bases). The V gene's germline CDR1 is ENHRY and CDR2 SYGVKD. Trimming stripped 10 bases from V and 0 bases from J, with 12 bases between. The CDR3 consists of 14 residues. The CDR3: CATRSGSNTGELFF. CDR3 in DNA: TGTGCCACCCGTAGCGGTTCGAACACCGGGGAGCTGTTTTTT.

The chain combines TRBV29-1 with TRBJ1-3, with no clear D. This CDR3 comprises 15 residues. CDR1 and CDR2 from the germline V gene are SQVTM and ANQGSEA. Written as DNA, the CDR3 is TGCGGTTATAATACTGACGGGGTTCCTGGAAACACCATATATTTT. It translates to CGYNTDGVPGNTIYF.

This clone was counted ten times or more. The genes are TRBV12-5 and TRBJ2-3; D perhaps matches TRBD1 (5 bases). The CDR3 totals 14 residues. Looked up from germline, CDR1 is LGHNT and CDR2 is FRNRAP. V was pared by 8 bases and J by 0 bases, with 12 bases between. Here the CDR3 reads CASRQKTSTDTQYF. For the CDR3, the DNA is TGTGCTAGTCGACAGAAGACTAGCACAGATACGCAGTATTTT.

The gene calls are TRBV30 and TRBJ2-3; TRBD2 aligns across 8 bases. CDR1 is GTSNPN, CDR2 SVGIG, per germline (reference sequence). This CDR3 contains 14 residues. V shed 3 bases, J shed 3 bases, and the junction held 5 bases outside the gene matches. The CDR3: CAWRSGGGTDTQYF. Here the CDR3 DNA reads TGTGCCTGGAGGTCGGGAGGGGGGACAGATACGCAGTATTTT.

The V gene is TRBV6-6, the J gene TRBJ1-2; 8 bases align to TRBD1. The trim removed 7 bases at V and 8 bases at J, leaving 15 bases unmatched. The germline V gene has CDR1 MNHNY and CDR2 SVGAGI (reference sequence). The CDR3 length is 15 residues. This CDR3 reads CASTTPRDRIRGYTF. CDR3 nucleotide sequence: TGTGCCAGCACCACCCCGAGGGACAGGATTCGAGGCTACACCTTC.

V and J are TRBV30 and TRBJ2-7; a weak D match, TRBD1 (5 bases). The length of the CDR3 is 12 residues. Germline V CDR1 and CDR2: GTSNPN, SVGIG (reference sequence). Trimming shortened V by 4 bases and J by 1 base, and 8 bases separated the two germline ends. The CDR3 DNA sequence: TGTGCCTGGACAGGGTCGTCCTACGAGCAGTACTTC. The encoded protein is CAWTGSSYEQYF.

This chain connects TRBV16 to TRBJ1-5; D gene uncertain. CDR3 length: 18 residues. V lost 1 base to trimming and J lost 3 bases, with 19 bases between them. Looked up from germline, CDR1 is KGHSY and CDR2 is FQNENV. Written as DNA, the CDR3 is TGTGCCAGCAGCCAATTATCCCACAGAACAAGCTTCAATCAGCCCCAGCATTTT. Translation: CASSQLSHRTSFNQPQHF.

The rearrangement uses TRBV29-1 and TRBJ2-3; possible D gene TRBD2, 7 bases. There are 15 residues in the CDR3. V shed 4 bases and J shed 2 bases, with 16 bases lying between them. Germline loops: CDR1 SQVTM, CDR2 ANQGSEA. CDR3 loop: CSVVGGRRDTDTQYF. The DNA for the CDR3 is TGCAGCGTTGTGGGGGGGCGGCGGGACACAGATACGCAGTATTTT.